This passage covers 29 T cell receptor beta chains from one sample sequenced in a study of cytomegalovirus exposure and HLA in healthy donors. The PCR ran on 60 Vbeta and 13 Jbeta primers. Using immunoSEQ multiplex PCR, the repertoire was profiled, and TCRdb retains in-frame clones only, with some absent. The data hold under 200,000 clones, with about 70% observed a single time. Sequencing was carried out using PBMCs. All receptors come from a woman between 35 and 50 years old in good health and CMV-seropositive.

Only one count was recorded for this clone. The rearrangement uses TRBV5-1 and TRBJ2-5, with 8 bases aligning to TRBD2. Germline V gives CDR1 SGHRS, CDR2 YFSETQ. V shed 1 base and J 2 bases; nucleotides not matched to a gene: 10. This CDR3 is built from 17 residues. CDR3 protein: CASSLRSTSGPQETQYF. The CDR3, as DNA: TGCGCCAGCAGCTTGAGGTCTACTAGCGGCCCACAAGAGACCCAGTACTTC.

This chain uses TRBV28 with TRBJ1-1; 7 bases fit TRBD1. CDR3 length: 15 residues. Trimming took 2 bases from V and 1 from J; bases not matched to a gene: 4. Germline CDR1 MDHEN, CDR2 SYDVKM. CDR3 residues: CASSLETGTNTEAFF. In DNA form, the CDR3 reads TGTGCCAGCAGTTTAGAGACAGGGACGAACACTGAAGCTTTCTTT.

The chain couples TRBV10-3 to TRBJ1-1; perhaps TRBD1 as D (6 bases). CDR1 is ENHRY, CDR2 SYGVKD, per germline. This CDR3 has 12 amino acids. V was pared by 2 bases and J by 9 bases, with 10 bases between. The CDR3 nucleotides read TGTGCCATCAGTGAGCCAGGGGTCAAAGCTTTCTTT. As protein: CAISEPGVKAFF.

The chain couples TRBV4-3 to TRBJ1-3, with D possibly TRBD1 on 6 matching bases. This CDR3 comprises 14 residues. From germline, CDR1 is LGHNA and CDR2 YSLEER. Trimming took 1 base from V and 4 from J, leaving 8 bases between them. The CDR3 loop is CASSQAGQGNTIYF. DNA of the CDR3: TGCGCCAGCAGCCAAGCTGGACAGGGAAACACCATATATTTT.

V usage is TRBV9 and J usage is TRBJ2-1; D is possibly TRBD2 (6 bases). V lost 2 bases to trimming and J lost 3 bases, with 9 bases between them. The CDR3 contains 14 residues. Germline loops: CDR1 SGDLS, CDR2 YYNGEE. The CDR3 nucleotides are TGTGCCAGCAGCGTGGGGGGTAGCTACAATGAGCAGTTCTTC. Its translation: CASSVGGSYNEQFF.

The chain recombines TRBV28 with TRBJ2-1; 13 bases are a match to TRBD2. Germline loops: CDR1 MDHEN, CDR2 SYDVKM. Losses at the gene ends were 3 bases for V and 9 bases for J; bases not matched to a gene: 5. This CDR3 is built from 15 residues. In nucleotides, the CDR3 is TGTGCCAGCAGTTTGACTAGCGGGAGGATAGGTGAGCAGTTCTTC. Translation: CASSLTSGRIGEQFF. The variable domain in full, with the rest retrieved from reference TRBV28 and TRBJ2-1, is DVKVTQSSRYLVKRTGEKVFLECVQDMDHENMFWYRQDPGLGLRLIYFSYDVKMKEKGDIPEGYSVSREKKERFSLILESASTNQTSMYLCASSLTSGRIGEQFFGPGTRLTVL.

The count of this clone is one. CDR3 nucleotide sequence: TGTGCCAGCAGCTACGTTCCTGGCGGGGGGGCGATCGGGGAGCTGTTTTTT. It is translated as CASSYVPGGGAIGELFF. This chain uses TRBV5-4 with TRBJ2-2; 9 positions match TRBD2. CDR1 and CDR2 (germline): SGHNT, YYREEE (reference sequence). CDR3 length equals 17 residues. V shed 3 bases, J shed 7 bases, and the junction held 13 bases outside the gene matches.

The CDR3 here is CASSSWRAGDYGYTF. CDR3 DNA sequence: TGTGCCAGCAGTTCCTGGCGGGCAGGGGACTATGGCTACACCTTC. The chain uses TRBV27 and TRBJ1-2; maybe TRBD1 (6 bases). Germline CDR1 is MNHEY and CDR2 is SMNVEV (reference sequence). V lost 4 bases and J lost 3, with 15 bases in between. CDR3 length equals 15 residues.

The chain carries TRBV5-4 and TRBJ2-3, with 8 positions matching TRBD2. V was clipped by 4 bases and J by 4 bases; unmatched bases: 8. This CDR3 is built from 15 residues. Per germline, CDR1 SGHNT and CDR2 YYREEE (reference sequence). The CDR3 is CASSLPGTSSDTQYF. In DNA, the CDR3 is TGTGCCAGCAGCCTCCCCGGGACTAGTTCAGATACGCAGTATTTT.

The table lists this clone with a count of one. CDR3 in amino acids: CASSTPGGVYQPQHF. Written as DNA, the CDR3 is TGTGCCAGCAGTACCCCGGGAGGAGTGTATCAGCCCCAGCATTTT. The V and J genes are TRBV28 and TRBJ1-5; D remains ambiguous. Germline CDR1 and CDR2: MDHEN and SYDVKM. Between the trimmed V and J ends, which lost 5 bases and 5 bases, there was a span of 16 bases. The CDR3 is 15 residues long.

This clone has just one count. The chain uses TRBV9 and TRBJ2-7, with a possible D match to TRBD2 (5 bases). This CDR3 is 15 amino acids long. In germline, CDR1 is SGDLS, CDR2 YYNGEE. V lost 0 bases and J 1 base, leaving 11 bases between the germline ends. CDR3 region: CASSVAGRRSYEQYF. The CDR3 DNA reads as TGTGCCAGCAGCGTAGCTGGCCGGAGGTCCTACGAGCAGTACTTC.

The chain recombines TRBV7-2 with TRBJ2-4; D is ambiguous. The germline V gene has CDR1 SGHTA and CDR2 FQGNSA. V gave up 0 bases and J gave up 0 bases, with 12 bases separating them. The CDR3 is 17 residues long. The CDR3 bases are TGTGCCAGCAGCTTAGCCCCTCTTTCCTTAGCCAAAAACATTCAGTACTTC. Its translation is CASSLAPLSLAKNIQYF.

The J gene is TRBJ2-1, the V gene TRBV9; 10 bases align to TRBD1. The J segment lost 8 bases and the V segment lost 4 bases, leaving 6 bases of the junction unmatched. Germline values: CDR1 SGDLS, CDR2 YYNGEE. The CDR3 spans 14 residues. The CDR3 region is CASSPLGQGDEQFF. The CDR3 DNA reads as TGTGCCAGCAGCCCGTTAGGACAGGGGGATGAGCAGTTCTTC.

This clone occurred a few times. The chain combines TRBV13 with TRBJ2-4; D is undetermined. Germline-derived CDR1 and CDR2 are PRHDT and FYEKMQ (reference sequence). The CDR3 extends over 12 amino acids. The germline V and J ends were trimmed by 5 bases and 15 bases, with 17 bases remaining between them. As DNA, the CDR3 is TGTGCCAGCAGCCCCTTTGGTAGTTTGCCGTACTTC. It codes for CASSPFGSLPYF.

This chain uses TRBV28 with TRBJ2-7; 9 positions agree with TRBD1. Trimming at V came to 5 bases and at J to 4 bases, leaving 12 bases not matched to a gene. CDR1 and CDR2 from the germline V gene are MDHEN and SYDVKM. CDR3 size: 16 residues. The CDR3 DNA reads as TGTGCCAGCAGTCCCCACTCCGGGACAGGGTCTTACGAGCAGTACTTC. Translated, it gives CASSPHSGTGSYEQYF. Full variable domain (remainder filled in from reference TRBV28 and TRBJ2-7): DVKVTQSSRYLVKRTGEKVFLECVQDMDHENMFWYRQDPGLGLRLIYFSYDVKMKEKGDIPEGYSVSREKKERFSLILESASTNQTSMYLCASSPHSGTGSYEQYFGPGTRLTVT.

This chain uses TRBV4-3 with TRBJ2-7; no definite D call. This CDR3 is built from 14 residues. The germline gives CDR1 LGHNA, CDR2 YSLEER. The V end lost 0 bases, the J end lost 0 bases, and 6 bases lay between the germline ends. The CDR3 region is CASSQDLVSYEQYF. The CDR3, as DNA: TGCGCCAGCAGCCAAGATCTCGTCTCCTACGAGCAGTACTTC.

The J gene is TRBJ2-7, the V gene TRBV7-2, with 10 bases fitting TRBD1. The CDR3 covers 15 residues. Trimming at V came to 5 bases and at J to 4 bases, leaving 8 bases not matched to a gene. CDR1 is SGHTA and CDR2 is FQGNSA in the germline V gene. The CDR3 coding sequence is TGTGCCAGCAGCCAACAGACAGGGGGCTTTTACGAGCAGTACTTC. Protein product: CASSQQTGGFYEQYF.

This chain links TRBV6-6 with TRBJ2-2, with D perhaps TRBD2 (6 bases). Trimming pared 3 bases from V and 11 bases from J, leaving 10 bases between. CDR1 is MNHNY and CDR2 is SVGAGI in the germline V gene (reference sequence). The CDR3 consists of 12 residues. Written as DNA, the CDR3 is TGTGCCAGCAGTTATGGGGGGAGAGAGCTGTTTTTT. Translated, it gives CASSYGGRELFF.

The CDR3 coding sequence is TGTGCCAGCAGTGATGAGGGGGGGCCCGAGACCCAGTACTTC. Its protein is CASSDEGGPETQYF. V and J are TRBV2 and TRBJ2-5; a possible D gene is TRBD2 (7 bases). Germline V gene data show CDR1 as SNHLY and CDR2 as FYNNEI. The CDR3 length is 14 residues. Trimming removed 3 bases at V and 5 bases at J, with 13 bases between.

The chain uses TRBV5-1 and TRBJ2-3; the D gene is possibly TRBD2 (5 bases). The V and J ends lost 0 bases and 5 bases respectively, with 10 bases between them. Germline values: CDR1 SGHRS, CDR2 YFSETQ. The CDR3 totals 14 residues. This CDR3 reads CASSLVSEGDTQYF. The CDR3 bases are TGCGCCAGCAGCTTGGTCTCCGAGGGAGATACGCAGTATTTT.

This clone was picked up one time. The chain links TRBV5-1 to TRBJ2-5; weak D call: TRBD1 (6 bases). Germline V CDR1 and CDR2: SGHRS, YFSETQ. The germline V and J ends were trimmed by 2 bases and 5 bases, with 13 bases remaining between them. The CDR3 loop spans 14 amino acids. The CDR3 is CASSFGRGRETQYF. CDR3 DNA: TGCGCCAGCAGCTTTGGCAGGGGCAGGGAGACCCAGTACTTC.

This chain links TRBV2 with TRBJ1-3; the D gene is possibly TRBD1 (6 bases). Trimming took off 7 bases at V and 3 bases at J, with 7 bases between the two ends. CDR1 is SNHLY, CDR2 FYNNEI, per germline. The CDR3 is 12 residues long. The CDR3 DNA is TGTGCCAGCAACAGGGATGGAAACACCATATATTTT. Translating it yields CASNRDGNTIYF. The entire variable domain, with the rest obtained from reference TRBV2 and TRBJ1-3, is as follows: EPEVTQTPSHQVTQMGQEVILRCVPISNHLYFYWYRQILGQKVEFLVSFYNNEISEKSEIFDDQFSVERPDGSNFTLKIRSTKLEDSAMYFCASNRDGNTIYFGEGSWLTVV.

The V gene is TRBV7-8, the J gene TRBJ2-1, with D perhaps TRBD2 (6 bases). Germline CDR1 is SGHVS and CDR2 is FQNEAQ. V gave up 6 bases and J gave up 8 bases, with 20 bases separating them. CDR3 length: 15 residues. The CDR3 sequence is CASRPHGGSTYEQFF. For the CDR3, the DNA is TGTGCCAGCAGGCCCCACGGGGGAAGTACGTATGAGCAGTTCTTC.

The chain has TRBV11-2 and TRBJ2-1; 9 nucleotides match TRBD1. Germline V gives CDR1 SGHAT, CDR2 FQNNGV. This CDR3 has 14 residues. V trimming: 3 bases; J trimming: 4 bases; junction bases outside the gene matches: 1. CDR3 nucleotides: TGTGCCAGCAGCTTGGGGACAGGGTACAATGAGCAGTTCTTC. Amino acids: CASSLGTGYNEQFF.

The gene calls are TRBV27 and TRBJ2-3; D is possibly TRBD2 (5 bases). V was trimmed by 2 bases and J by 4 bases, leaving 16 bases between them. The CDR3 sequence is 16 residues long. The V gene's germline CDR1 is MNHEY and CDR2 SMNVEV (reference sequence). The CDR3 DNA reads as TGTGCCAGCAGTTTAGCCGGGCCCCGAGCGGCAGATACGCAGTATTTT. This translates into CASSLAGPRAADTQYF.

The V and J genes are TRBV29-1 and TRBJ2-3, with a weak D call TRBD1 (6 bases). This CDR3 has 13 amino acids. Germline assignment: CDR1 SQVTM and CDR2 ANQGSEA. Trimming stripped 3 bases from V and 2 bases from J, with 9 bases between. The CDR3 sequence: CSVDDRFTDTQYF. The CDR3 DNA sequence: TGCAGCGTTGACGACAGGTTCACAGATACGCAGTATTTT.

This clone was seen a handful of times. The chain couples TRBV11-2 to TRBJ1-2, with D unclear. V lost 4 bases and J 5 bases, leaving 17 bases between the germline ends. Germline CDR1 reads SGHAT; CDR2 reads FQNNGV. CDR3 length: 15 amino acids. CDR3 region: CASSSSPLSEYGYTF. CDR3 sequence (DNA): TGTGCCAGCAGCTCTAGCCCCCTGTCGGAGTATGGCTACACCTTC.

This rearrangement joins TRBV5-6 to TRBJ2-7; 7 positions match TRBD1. V was clipped by 7 bases and J by 0 bases; unmatched bases: 4. The CDR3 has 13 residues. From germline, CDR1 is SGHDT and CDR2 YYEEEE. In nucleotides, the CDR3 is TGTGCCAGCTGTGGACAGGCCTCCTACGAGCAGTACTTC. It is translated as CASCGQASYEQYF.

The chain recombines TRBV19 with TRBJ2-5; unclear D gene. CDR1 and CDR2 (germline): LNHDA, SQIVND (reference sequence). The V and J ends lost 4 bases and 7 bases respectively, with 13 bases between them. The CDR3 spans 13 residues. The CDR3 loop is CASSTPPLRTQYF. The CDR3 DNA reads TGTGCCAGTAGTACCCCGCCTTTGAGGACCCAGTACTTC.